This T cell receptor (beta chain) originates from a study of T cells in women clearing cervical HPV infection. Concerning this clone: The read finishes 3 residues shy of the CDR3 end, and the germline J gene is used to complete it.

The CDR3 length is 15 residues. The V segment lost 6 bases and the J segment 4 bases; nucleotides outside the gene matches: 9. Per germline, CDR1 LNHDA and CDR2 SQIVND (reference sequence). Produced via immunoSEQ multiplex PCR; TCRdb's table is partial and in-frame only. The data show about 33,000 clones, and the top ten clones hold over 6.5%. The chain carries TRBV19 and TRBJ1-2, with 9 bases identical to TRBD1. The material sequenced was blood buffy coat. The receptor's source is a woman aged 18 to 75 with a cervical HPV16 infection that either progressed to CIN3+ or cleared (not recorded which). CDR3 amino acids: CASSLEMGQGYGYTF. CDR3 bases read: TGTGCCAGTAGCTTGGAGATGGGACAGGGCTATGGC.